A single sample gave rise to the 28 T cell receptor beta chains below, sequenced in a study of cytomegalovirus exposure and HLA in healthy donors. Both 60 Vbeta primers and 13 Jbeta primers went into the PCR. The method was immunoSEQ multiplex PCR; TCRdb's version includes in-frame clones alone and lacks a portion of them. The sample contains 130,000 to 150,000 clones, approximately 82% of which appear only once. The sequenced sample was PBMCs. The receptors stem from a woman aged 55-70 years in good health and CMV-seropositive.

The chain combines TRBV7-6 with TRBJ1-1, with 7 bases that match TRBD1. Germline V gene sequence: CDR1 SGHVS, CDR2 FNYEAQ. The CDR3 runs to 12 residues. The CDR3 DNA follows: TGTGCGATAAGGGCAGGGGGACCTGAAGCTTTCTTT. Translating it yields CAIRAGGPEAFF.

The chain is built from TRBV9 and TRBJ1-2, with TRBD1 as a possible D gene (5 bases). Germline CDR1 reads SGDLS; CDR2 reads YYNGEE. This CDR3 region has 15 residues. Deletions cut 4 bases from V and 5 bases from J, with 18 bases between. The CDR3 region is CASSPSSTAQYGYTF. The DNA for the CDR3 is TGTGCCAGCAGCCCATCCTCGACAGCACAATATGGCTACACCTTC.

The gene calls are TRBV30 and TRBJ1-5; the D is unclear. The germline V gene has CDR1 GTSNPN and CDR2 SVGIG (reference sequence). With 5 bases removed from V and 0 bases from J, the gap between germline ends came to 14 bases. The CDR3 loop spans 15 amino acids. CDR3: CAWSRGQNSNQPQHF. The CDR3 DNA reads TGTGCCTGGTCCCGGGGTCAAAATAGCAATCAGCCCCAGCATTTT.

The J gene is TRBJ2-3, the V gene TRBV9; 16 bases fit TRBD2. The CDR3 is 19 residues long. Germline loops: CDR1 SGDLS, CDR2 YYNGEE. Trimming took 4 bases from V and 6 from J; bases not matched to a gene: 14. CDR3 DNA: TGTGCCAGCAGCCCCCGGGGACTAGCGGGAGGGCCCTCTACTGATACGCAGTATTTT. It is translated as CASSPRGLAGGPSTDTQYF.

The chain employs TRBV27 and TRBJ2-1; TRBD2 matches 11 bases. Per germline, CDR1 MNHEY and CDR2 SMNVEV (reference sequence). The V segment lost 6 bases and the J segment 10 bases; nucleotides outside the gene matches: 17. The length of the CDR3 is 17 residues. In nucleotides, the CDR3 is TGTGCCAGCAGAGAGACTAGCGGGACAGATTGGACGGTGGAGCAGTTCTTC. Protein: CASRETSGTDWTVEQFF.

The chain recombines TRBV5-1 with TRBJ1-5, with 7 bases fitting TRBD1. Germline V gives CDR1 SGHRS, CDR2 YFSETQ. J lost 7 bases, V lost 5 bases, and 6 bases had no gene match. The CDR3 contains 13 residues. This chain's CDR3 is CASRRDRAQPQHF. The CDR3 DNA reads TGCGCCAGCAGACGCGACAGGGCGCAGCCCCAGCATTTT.

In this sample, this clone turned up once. CDR3 in DNA: TGCGCCAGCAGCTTTGGGGGCGCAGTCGCTGAAGCTTTCTTT. Its translation is CASSFGGAVAEAFF. The rearrangement uses TRBV5-1 and TRBJ1-1; D is possibly TRBD1 (6 bases). The germline V and J ends were trimmed by 2 bases and 6 bases, with 14 bases remaining between them. The CDR3 spans 14 residues. CDR1 and CDR2 from the germline V gene are SGHRS and YFSETQ.

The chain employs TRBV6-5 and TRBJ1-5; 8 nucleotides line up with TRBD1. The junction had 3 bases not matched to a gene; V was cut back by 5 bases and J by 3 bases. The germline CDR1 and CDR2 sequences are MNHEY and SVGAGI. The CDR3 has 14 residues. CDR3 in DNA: TGTGCCAGCAGTCTGACAGGGGCCAATCAGCCCCAGCATTTT. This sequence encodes CASSLTGANQPQHF.

Written as DNA, the CDR3 is TGTGCCTGGAGTGTAGCCCCACCGCCCTACGAGCAGTACTTC. Protein: CAWSVAPPPYEQYF. The chain recombines TRBV30 with TRBJ2-7; D remains ambiguous. The CDR3 extends over 14 amino acids. Germline CDR1 and CDR2: GTSNPN and SVGIG (reference sequence). Trimming cost V 0 bases and J 2 bases, with 11 bases left between them.

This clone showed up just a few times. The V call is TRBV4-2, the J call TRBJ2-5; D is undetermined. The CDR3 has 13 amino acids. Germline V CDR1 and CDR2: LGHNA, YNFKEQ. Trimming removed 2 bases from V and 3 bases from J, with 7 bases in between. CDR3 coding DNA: TGTGCCAGCAGCCAATATCCTAAAGAGACCCAGTACTTC. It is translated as CASSQYPKETQYF.

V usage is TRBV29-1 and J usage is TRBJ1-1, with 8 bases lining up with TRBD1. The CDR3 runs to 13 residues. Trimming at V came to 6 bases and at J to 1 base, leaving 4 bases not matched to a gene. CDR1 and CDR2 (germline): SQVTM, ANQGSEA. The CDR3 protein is CSVAQGGNTEAFF. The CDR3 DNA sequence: TGCAGCGTGGCACAGGGGGGGAACACTGAAGCTTTCTTT.

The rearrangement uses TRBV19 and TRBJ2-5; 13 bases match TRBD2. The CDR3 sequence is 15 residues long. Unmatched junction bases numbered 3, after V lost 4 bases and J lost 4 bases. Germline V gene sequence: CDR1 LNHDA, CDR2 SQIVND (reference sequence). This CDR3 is CASSSRTSGRETQYF. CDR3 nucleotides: TGTGCCAGTAGTAGCCGGACTAGCGGGAGAGAGACCCAGTACTTC. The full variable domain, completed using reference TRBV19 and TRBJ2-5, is DGGITQSPKYLFRKEGQNVTLSCEQNLNHDAMYWYRQDPGQGLRLIYYSQIVNDFQKGDIAEGYSVSREKKESFPLTVTSAQKNPTAFYLCASSSRTSGRETQYFGPGTRLLVL.

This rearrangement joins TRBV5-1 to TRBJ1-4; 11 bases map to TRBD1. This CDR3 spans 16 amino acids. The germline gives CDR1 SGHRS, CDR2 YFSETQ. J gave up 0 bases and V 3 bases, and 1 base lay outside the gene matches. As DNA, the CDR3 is TGCGCCAGCAGCTGGGGACAGGGGGCAACTAATGAAAAACTGTTTTTT. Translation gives CASSWGQGATNEKLFF.

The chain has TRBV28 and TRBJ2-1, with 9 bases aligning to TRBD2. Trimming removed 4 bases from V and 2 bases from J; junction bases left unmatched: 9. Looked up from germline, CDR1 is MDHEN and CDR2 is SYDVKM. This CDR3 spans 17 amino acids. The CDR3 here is CASSSSFSGSPYNEQFF. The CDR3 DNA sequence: TGTGCCAGCAGTTCCTCCTTTAGCGGGAGTCCCTACAATGAGCAGTTCTTC. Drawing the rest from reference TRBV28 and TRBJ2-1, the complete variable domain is DVKVTQSSRYLVKRTGEKVFLECVQDMDHENMFWYRQDPGLGLRLIYFSYDVKMKEKGDIPEGYSVSREKKERFSLILESASTNQTSMYLCASSSSFSGSPYNEQFFGPGTRLTVL.

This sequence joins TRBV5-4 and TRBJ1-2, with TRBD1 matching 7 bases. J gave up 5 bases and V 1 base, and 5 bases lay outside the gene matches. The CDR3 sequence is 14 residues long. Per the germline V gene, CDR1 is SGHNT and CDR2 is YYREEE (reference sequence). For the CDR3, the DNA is TGTGCCAGCAGCTTGCAGGGACAGATGTATGGCTACACCTTC. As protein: CASSLQGQMYGYTF.

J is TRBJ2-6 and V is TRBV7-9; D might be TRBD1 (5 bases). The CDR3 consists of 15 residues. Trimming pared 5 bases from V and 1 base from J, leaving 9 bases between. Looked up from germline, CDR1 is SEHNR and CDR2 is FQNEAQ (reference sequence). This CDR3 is CASSEKGSGANVLTF. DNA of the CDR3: TGTGCCAGCAGCGAGAAGGGGTCTGGGGCCAACGTCCTGACTTTC.

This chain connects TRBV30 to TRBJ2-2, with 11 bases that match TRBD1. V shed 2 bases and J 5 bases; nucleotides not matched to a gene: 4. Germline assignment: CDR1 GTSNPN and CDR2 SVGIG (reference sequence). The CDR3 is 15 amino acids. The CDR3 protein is CAWSPGTGGTGELFF. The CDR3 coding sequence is TGTGCCTGGAGTCCCGGGACAGGGGGAACCGGGGAGCTGTTTTTT. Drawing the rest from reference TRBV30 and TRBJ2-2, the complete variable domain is SQTIHQWPATLVQPVGSPLSLECTVEGTSNPNLYWYRQAAGRGLQLLFYSVGIGQISSEVPQNLSASRPQDRQFILSSKKLLLSDSGFYLCAWSPGTGGTGELFFGEGSRLTVL.

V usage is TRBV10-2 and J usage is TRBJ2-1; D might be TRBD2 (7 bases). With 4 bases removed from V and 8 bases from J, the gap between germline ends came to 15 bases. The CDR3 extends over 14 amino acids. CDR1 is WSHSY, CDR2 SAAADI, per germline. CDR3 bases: TGCGCCAGCAGTGGGGGAGGGGGGCACGATGAGCAGTTCTTC. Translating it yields CASSGGGGHDEQFF.

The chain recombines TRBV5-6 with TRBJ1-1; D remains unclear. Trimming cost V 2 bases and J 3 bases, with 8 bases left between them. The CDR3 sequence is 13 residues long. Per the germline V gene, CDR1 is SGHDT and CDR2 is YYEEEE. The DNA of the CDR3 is TGTGCCAGCAGCTTAGTAGTAGACACTGAAGCTTTCTTT. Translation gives CASSLVVDTEAFF.

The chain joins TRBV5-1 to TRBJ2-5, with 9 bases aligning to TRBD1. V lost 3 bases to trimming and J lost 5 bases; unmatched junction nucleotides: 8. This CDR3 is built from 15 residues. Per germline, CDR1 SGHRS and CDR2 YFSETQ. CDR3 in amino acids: CASSSGQGLEETQYF. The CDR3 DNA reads TGCGCCAGCAGCTCGGGACAGGGTCTGGAGGAGACCCAGTACTTC. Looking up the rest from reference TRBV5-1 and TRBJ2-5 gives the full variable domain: KAGVTQTPRYLIKTRGQQVTLSCSPISGHRSVSWYQQTPGQGLQFLFEYFSETQRNKGNFPGRFSGRQFSNSRSEMNVSTLELGDSALYLCASSSGQGLEETQYFGPGTRLLVL.

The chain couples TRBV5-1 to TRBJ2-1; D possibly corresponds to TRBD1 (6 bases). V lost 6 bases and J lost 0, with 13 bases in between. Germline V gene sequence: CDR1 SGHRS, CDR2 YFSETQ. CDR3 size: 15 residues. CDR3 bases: TGCGCCAGCACGGGACAAGGAAGCTCCTACAATGAGCAGTTCTTC. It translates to CASTGQGSSYNEQFF. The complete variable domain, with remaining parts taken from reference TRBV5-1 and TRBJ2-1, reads KAGVTQTPRYLIKTRGQQVTLSCSPISGHRSVSWYQQTPGQGLQFLFEYFSETQRNKGNFPGRFSGRQFSNSRSEMNVSTLELGDSALYLCASTGQGSSYNEQFFGPGTRLTVL.

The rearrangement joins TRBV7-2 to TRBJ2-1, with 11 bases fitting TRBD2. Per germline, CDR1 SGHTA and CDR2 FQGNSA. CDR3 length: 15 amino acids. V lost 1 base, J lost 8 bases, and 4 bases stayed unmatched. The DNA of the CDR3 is TGTGCCAGCAGCTTAGAGGCTAGCGGGAGGCATGAGCAGTTCTTC. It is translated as CASSLEASGRHEQFF.

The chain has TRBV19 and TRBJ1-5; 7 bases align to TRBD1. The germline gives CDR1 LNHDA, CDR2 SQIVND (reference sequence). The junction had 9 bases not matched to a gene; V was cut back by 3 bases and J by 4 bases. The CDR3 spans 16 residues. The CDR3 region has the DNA TGTGCCAGTAGTATCCGGACAGGCGACCCAAATCAGCCCCAGCATTTT. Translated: CASSIRTGDPNQPQHF.

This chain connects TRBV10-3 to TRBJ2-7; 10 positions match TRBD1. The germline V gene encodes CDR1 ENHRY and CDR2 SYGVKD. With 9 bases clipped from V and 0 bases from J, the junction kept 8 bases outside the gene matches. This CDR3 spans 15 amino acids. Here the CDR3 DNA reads TGTGCCATAAAACCGGGACAGGGGTCCTCCTACGAGCAGTACTTC. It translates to CAIKPGQGSSYEQYF.

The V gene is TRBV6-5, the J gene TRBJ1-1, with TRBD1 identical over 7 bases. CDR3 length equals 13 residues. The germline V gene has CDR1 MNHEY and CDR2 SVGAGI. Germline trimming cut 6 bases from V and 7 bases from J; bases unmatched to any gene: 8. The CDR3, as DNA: TGTGCCAGCAGCAGGGGCCGGGACAGTGAAGCTTTCTTT. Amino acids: CASSRGRDSEAFF.

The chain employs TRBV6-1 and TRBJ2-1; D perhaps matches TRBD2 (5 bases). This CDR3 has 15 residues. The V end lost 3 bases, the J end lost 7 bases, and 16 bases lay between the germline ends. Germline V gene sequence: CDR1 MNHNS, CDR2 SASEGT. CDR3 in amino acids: CASSEGTGWRNEQFF. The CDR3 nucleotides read TGTGCCAGCAGTGAGGGAACGGGATGGAGGAATGAGCAGTTCTTC.

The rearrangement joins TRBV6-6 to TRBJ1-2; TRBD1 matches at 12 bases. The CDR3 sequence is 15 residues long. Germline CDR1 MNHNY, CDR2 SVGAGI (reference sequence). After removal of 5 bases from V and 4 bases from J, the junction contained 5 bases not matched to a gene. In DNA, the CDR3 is TGTGCCAGCAGTCGCGGGACAGGGGGCAGCTATGGCTACACCTTC. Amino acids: CASSRGTGGSYGYTF.

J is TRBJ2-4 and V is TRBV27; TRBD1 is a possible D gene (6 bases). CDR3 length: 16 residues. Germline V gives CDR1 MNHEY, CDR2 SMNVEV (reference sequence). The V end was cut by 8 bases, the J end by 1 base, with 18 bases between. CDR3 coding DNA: TGTGCCAGCGCGCCCAAAGGAACAGGGGCCAAAAACATTCAGTACTTC. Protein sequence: CASAPKGTGAKNIQYF.